The rows below give T cell receptor beta chains drawn from one sample of a study of identical twins. TCRdb reanalysed the 5' RACE reads using MiXCR and keeps one entry per CDR3 protein. The table shows 500,000 or so distinct CDR3 sequences, with 14% occurring only once. These same data were also listed under a study on yellow fever vaccine responses in identical twins.

Sample: CD4+ T cells sorted from blood. These receptors all come from a woman aged 18-30 years in good health. Both conserved end residues are part of each CDR3. The D gene is left open where the match is weak. Some rows mark clone size as missing; the rest say once, few, many or name a class of expanded clone.

.,.,TRBJ1-1,TRBV18,CASSPLDVGMNTEAFF,TGTGCCAGCTCACCATTAGATGTAGGGATGAACACTGAAGCTTTCTTT
TRBD1,.,TRBJ2-2,TRBV11-2,CASSLVVGQGAGGGELFF,TGTGCCAGCAGCTTAGTGGTGGGACAGGGGGCCGGAGGCGGGGAGCTGTTTTTT
TRBD1,few,TRBJ2-7,TRBV5-1,CASSLFGQGASEQYF,TGCGCCAGCAGCTTGTTTGGGCAGGGGGCCTCCGAGCAGTACTTC
.,few,TRBJ2-2,TRBV20-1,CSARESGSTGELFF,TGCAGTGCTAGAGAATCCGGTAGCACCGGGGAGCTGTTTTTT
TRBD1,few,TRBJ2-3,TRBV7-9,CASRMRQGAEADTQYF,TGTGCCAGCAGGATGAGACAGGGGGCGGAGGCAGATACGCAGTATTTT
.,.,TRBJ2-2,TRBV10-1,CASSDGERDTGELFF,TGCGCCAGCAGTGACGGGGAGCGGGACACCGGGGAGCTGTTTTTT
TRBD2,.,TRBJ2-1,TRBV11-2,CASSFTSGGDNEQFF,TGTGCCAGCAGCTTCACTAGCGGGGGTGACAATGAGCAGTTCTTC
TRBD1,many,TRBJ2-2,TRBV7-9,CASSFRTGVGELFF,TGTGCCAGCAGCTTCCGGACAGGGGTCGGGGAGCTGTTTTTT
.,many,TRBJ2-3,TRBV5-1,CASSLLAHTDTQYF,TGCGCCAGCAGCTTGTTAGCGCACACAGATACGCAGTATTTT
.,few,TRBJ2-6,TRBV20-1,CSASAPGANVLTF,TGCAGTGCTAGTGCTCCTGGGGCCAACGTCCTGACTTTC
TRBD2,.,TRBJ2-3,TRBV5-6,CASSPGLDEGDTQYF,TGTGCCAGCAGCCCCGGACTAGATGAGGGAGATACGCAGTATTTT
.,.,TRBJ2-7,TRBV20-1,CSAQKTHLEQYF,TGCAGCGCCCAAAAAACCCATCTCGAGCAGTACTTC
.,.,TRBJ2-3,TRBV15,CATSRSPGDLTDTQYF,TGTGCCACCAGCAGATCGCCAGGGGATCTCACAGATACGCAGTATTTT
.,.,TRBJ2-5,TRBV9,CASSVGPSKETQYF,TGTGCCAGCAGCGTAGGGCCCTCGAAAGAGACCCAGTACTTC
TRBD2,.,TRBJ2-3,TRBV4-2,CASSQDLPGTSGADTQYF,TGTGCCAGCAGCCAAGATTTACCCGGGACTAGCGGGGCAGATACGCAGTATTTT
TRBD2,many,TRBJ2-2,TRBV4-2,CASSRGLAGAANTGELFF,TGTGCCAGCAGCCGGGGACTAGCGGGGGCCGCGAACACCGGGGAGCTGTTTTTT
.,.,TRBJ2-7,TRBV6-1,CATDGRGATYEQYF,TGTGCCACCGACGGTCGAGGGGCCACCTACGAGCAGTACTTC
TRBD1,many,TRBJ1-5,TRBV5-1,CASSAGQGNQPQHF,TGCGCCAGCAGCGCGGGACAGGGAAATCAGCCCCAGCATTTT
.,few,TRBJ1-5,TRBV5-8,CASSLLGRGVQPQHF,TGTGCCAGCAGCTTGTTAGGCAGGGGCGTTCAGCCCCAGCATTTT
TRBD1,many,TRBJ2-1,TRBV29-1,CSVDHTGGPYNEQFF,TGCAGCGTAGACCACACAGGGGGCCCCTACAATGAGCAGTTCTTC
.,once,TRBJ2-7,TRBV30,CAWSLGGGYEQYF,TGTGCCTGGAGTCTGGGTGGTGGCTACGAGCAGTACTTC
.,few,TRBJ1-5,TRBV15,CATSREGNQPQHF,TGTGCCACCAGCAGAGAAGGAAATCAGCCCCAGCATTTT
.,few,TRBJ2-1,TRBV12-3/TRBV12-4,CASSVTGRGSYNEQFF,TGTGCCAGCAGTGTGACAGGGCGGGGCTCCTACAATGAGCAGTTCTTC
TRBD1,.,TRBJ2-5,TRBV7-9,CASSLEGGPGSQYF,TGTGCCAGCAGCTTAGAAGGGGGCCCGGGGTCCCAGTACTTC
TRBD1,few,TRBJ1-6,TRBV7-2,CASSLTGDGNSPLHF,TGTGCCAGCAGCTTGACAGGGGACGGGAATTCACCCCTCCACTTT
.,few,TRBJ2-5,TRBV7-2,CASSPTSETQYF,TGTGCCAGCAGCCCTACATCAGAGACCCAGTACTTC
.,few,TRBJ2-1,TRBV5-1,CASGVMAGALFEQFF,TGCGCCAGCGGGGTTATGGCGGGGGCCCTCTTTGAGCAGTTCTTC
TRBD1,.,TRBJ2-7,TRBV7-8,CASSLSGQGVYEQYF,TGTGCCAGCAGCTTATCCGGACAGGGGGTCTACGAGCAGTACTTC
TRBD2,few,TRBJ2-1,TRBV6-5,CASSLQRGGVSDEQFF,TGTGCCAGCAGTTTACAGCGGGGGGGCGTGTCGGATGAGCAGTTCTTC
.,.,TRBJ2-2,TRBV12-3/TRBV12-4,CASSQPGNVRNGELFF,TGTGCCAGCAGTCAGCCCGGGAATGTGAGGAACGGGGAGCTGTTTTTT
.,.,TRBJ2-3,TRBV27,CASSLRQITDTQYF,TGTGCCAGCAGTTTAAGACAGATCACAGATACGCAGTATTTT
.,.,TRBJ2-5,TRBV12-3/TRBV12-4,CASSPPGVPETQYF,TGTGCCAGCAGTCCCCCTGGGGTCCCAGAGACCCAGTACTTC
TRBD1,few,TRBJ2-3,TRBV7-2,CASSPLATGGRTDTQYF,TGTGCCAGCAGCCCCTTAGCGACAGGGGGACGCACAGATACGCAGTATTTT
.,few,TRBJ1-6,TRBV5-1,CASSIWDVNSPLHF,TGCGCCAGCAGCATTTGGGACGTGAATTCACCCCTCCACTTT
.,.,TRBJ2-7,TRBV2,CASSAFRGYEQYF,TGTGCCAGCAGTGCTTTCCGGGGATACGAGCAGTACTTC